This entry describes one T cell receptor beta chain. Its antigen is undetermined. The germline gene is not matched at one end of the junction; a read error may be the cause. The sample comes from a study of cytomegalovirus exposure and HLA in healthy donors. Study outcomes and limitations: Later on, an analysis tied 15,000 or so TCR beta sequences to HLA alleles at 0.05 false discovery rate. Researchers counted roughly 150 TCR beta chains as cytomegalovirus-associated. A previous analysis found most TCR beta V segments productive roughly 87% or roughly 30% of the time.

Per the germline V gene, CDR1 is MDHEN and CDR2 is SYDVKM. The CDR3 runs 15 residues. PCR primers comprised 60 Vbeta and 13 Jbeta primers. The table came from immunoSEQ multiplex PCR; TCRdb's copy has only in-frame clones and leaves some out. The table has over 150,000 clones, around 80% seen once. This receptor was taken from a woman aged 25 to 39 in good health and CMV-seropositive. V usage is TRBV28 and J usage is TRBJ2-5; 10 bases agree with TRBD1. Sequencing was performed on PBMCs. CDR3 in DNA: TGTGCCGGCAGTAGACAGGGGGCTAAACTAGAGACCCAGTACTTC. Its translation is CAGSRQGAKLETQYF. Variable domain in full (rest from reference TRBV28 and TRBJ2-5): DVKVTQSSRYLVKRTGEKVFLECVQDMDHENMFWYRQDPGLGLRLIYFSYDVKMKEKGDIPEGYSVSREKKERFSLILESASTNQTSMYLCAGSRQGAKLETQYFGPGTRLLVL.